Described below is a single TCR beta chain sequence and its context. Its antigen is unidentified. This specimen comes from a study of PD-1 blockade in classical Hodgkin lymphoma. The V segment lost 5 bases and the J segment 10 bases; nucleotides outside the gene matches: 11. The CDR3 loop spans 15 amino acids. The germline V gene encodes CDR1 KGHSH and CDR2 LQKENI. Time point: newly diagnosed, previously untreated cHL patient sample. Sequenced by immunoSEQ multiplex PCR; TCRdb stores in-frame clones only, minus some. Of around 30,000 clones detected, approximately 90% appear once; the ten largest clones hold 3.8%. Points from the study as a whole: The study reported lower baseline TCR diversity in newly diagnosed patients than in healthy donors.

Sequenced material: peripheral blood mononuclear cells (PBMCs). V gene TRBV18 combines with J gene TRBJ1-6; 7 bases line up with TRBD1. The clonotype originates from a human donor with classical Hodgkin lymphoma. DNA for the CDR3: TGTGCCAGCTCAACCGACAGGGTCGGTCGGTCACCCCTCCACTTT. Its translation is CASSTDRVGRSPLHF.